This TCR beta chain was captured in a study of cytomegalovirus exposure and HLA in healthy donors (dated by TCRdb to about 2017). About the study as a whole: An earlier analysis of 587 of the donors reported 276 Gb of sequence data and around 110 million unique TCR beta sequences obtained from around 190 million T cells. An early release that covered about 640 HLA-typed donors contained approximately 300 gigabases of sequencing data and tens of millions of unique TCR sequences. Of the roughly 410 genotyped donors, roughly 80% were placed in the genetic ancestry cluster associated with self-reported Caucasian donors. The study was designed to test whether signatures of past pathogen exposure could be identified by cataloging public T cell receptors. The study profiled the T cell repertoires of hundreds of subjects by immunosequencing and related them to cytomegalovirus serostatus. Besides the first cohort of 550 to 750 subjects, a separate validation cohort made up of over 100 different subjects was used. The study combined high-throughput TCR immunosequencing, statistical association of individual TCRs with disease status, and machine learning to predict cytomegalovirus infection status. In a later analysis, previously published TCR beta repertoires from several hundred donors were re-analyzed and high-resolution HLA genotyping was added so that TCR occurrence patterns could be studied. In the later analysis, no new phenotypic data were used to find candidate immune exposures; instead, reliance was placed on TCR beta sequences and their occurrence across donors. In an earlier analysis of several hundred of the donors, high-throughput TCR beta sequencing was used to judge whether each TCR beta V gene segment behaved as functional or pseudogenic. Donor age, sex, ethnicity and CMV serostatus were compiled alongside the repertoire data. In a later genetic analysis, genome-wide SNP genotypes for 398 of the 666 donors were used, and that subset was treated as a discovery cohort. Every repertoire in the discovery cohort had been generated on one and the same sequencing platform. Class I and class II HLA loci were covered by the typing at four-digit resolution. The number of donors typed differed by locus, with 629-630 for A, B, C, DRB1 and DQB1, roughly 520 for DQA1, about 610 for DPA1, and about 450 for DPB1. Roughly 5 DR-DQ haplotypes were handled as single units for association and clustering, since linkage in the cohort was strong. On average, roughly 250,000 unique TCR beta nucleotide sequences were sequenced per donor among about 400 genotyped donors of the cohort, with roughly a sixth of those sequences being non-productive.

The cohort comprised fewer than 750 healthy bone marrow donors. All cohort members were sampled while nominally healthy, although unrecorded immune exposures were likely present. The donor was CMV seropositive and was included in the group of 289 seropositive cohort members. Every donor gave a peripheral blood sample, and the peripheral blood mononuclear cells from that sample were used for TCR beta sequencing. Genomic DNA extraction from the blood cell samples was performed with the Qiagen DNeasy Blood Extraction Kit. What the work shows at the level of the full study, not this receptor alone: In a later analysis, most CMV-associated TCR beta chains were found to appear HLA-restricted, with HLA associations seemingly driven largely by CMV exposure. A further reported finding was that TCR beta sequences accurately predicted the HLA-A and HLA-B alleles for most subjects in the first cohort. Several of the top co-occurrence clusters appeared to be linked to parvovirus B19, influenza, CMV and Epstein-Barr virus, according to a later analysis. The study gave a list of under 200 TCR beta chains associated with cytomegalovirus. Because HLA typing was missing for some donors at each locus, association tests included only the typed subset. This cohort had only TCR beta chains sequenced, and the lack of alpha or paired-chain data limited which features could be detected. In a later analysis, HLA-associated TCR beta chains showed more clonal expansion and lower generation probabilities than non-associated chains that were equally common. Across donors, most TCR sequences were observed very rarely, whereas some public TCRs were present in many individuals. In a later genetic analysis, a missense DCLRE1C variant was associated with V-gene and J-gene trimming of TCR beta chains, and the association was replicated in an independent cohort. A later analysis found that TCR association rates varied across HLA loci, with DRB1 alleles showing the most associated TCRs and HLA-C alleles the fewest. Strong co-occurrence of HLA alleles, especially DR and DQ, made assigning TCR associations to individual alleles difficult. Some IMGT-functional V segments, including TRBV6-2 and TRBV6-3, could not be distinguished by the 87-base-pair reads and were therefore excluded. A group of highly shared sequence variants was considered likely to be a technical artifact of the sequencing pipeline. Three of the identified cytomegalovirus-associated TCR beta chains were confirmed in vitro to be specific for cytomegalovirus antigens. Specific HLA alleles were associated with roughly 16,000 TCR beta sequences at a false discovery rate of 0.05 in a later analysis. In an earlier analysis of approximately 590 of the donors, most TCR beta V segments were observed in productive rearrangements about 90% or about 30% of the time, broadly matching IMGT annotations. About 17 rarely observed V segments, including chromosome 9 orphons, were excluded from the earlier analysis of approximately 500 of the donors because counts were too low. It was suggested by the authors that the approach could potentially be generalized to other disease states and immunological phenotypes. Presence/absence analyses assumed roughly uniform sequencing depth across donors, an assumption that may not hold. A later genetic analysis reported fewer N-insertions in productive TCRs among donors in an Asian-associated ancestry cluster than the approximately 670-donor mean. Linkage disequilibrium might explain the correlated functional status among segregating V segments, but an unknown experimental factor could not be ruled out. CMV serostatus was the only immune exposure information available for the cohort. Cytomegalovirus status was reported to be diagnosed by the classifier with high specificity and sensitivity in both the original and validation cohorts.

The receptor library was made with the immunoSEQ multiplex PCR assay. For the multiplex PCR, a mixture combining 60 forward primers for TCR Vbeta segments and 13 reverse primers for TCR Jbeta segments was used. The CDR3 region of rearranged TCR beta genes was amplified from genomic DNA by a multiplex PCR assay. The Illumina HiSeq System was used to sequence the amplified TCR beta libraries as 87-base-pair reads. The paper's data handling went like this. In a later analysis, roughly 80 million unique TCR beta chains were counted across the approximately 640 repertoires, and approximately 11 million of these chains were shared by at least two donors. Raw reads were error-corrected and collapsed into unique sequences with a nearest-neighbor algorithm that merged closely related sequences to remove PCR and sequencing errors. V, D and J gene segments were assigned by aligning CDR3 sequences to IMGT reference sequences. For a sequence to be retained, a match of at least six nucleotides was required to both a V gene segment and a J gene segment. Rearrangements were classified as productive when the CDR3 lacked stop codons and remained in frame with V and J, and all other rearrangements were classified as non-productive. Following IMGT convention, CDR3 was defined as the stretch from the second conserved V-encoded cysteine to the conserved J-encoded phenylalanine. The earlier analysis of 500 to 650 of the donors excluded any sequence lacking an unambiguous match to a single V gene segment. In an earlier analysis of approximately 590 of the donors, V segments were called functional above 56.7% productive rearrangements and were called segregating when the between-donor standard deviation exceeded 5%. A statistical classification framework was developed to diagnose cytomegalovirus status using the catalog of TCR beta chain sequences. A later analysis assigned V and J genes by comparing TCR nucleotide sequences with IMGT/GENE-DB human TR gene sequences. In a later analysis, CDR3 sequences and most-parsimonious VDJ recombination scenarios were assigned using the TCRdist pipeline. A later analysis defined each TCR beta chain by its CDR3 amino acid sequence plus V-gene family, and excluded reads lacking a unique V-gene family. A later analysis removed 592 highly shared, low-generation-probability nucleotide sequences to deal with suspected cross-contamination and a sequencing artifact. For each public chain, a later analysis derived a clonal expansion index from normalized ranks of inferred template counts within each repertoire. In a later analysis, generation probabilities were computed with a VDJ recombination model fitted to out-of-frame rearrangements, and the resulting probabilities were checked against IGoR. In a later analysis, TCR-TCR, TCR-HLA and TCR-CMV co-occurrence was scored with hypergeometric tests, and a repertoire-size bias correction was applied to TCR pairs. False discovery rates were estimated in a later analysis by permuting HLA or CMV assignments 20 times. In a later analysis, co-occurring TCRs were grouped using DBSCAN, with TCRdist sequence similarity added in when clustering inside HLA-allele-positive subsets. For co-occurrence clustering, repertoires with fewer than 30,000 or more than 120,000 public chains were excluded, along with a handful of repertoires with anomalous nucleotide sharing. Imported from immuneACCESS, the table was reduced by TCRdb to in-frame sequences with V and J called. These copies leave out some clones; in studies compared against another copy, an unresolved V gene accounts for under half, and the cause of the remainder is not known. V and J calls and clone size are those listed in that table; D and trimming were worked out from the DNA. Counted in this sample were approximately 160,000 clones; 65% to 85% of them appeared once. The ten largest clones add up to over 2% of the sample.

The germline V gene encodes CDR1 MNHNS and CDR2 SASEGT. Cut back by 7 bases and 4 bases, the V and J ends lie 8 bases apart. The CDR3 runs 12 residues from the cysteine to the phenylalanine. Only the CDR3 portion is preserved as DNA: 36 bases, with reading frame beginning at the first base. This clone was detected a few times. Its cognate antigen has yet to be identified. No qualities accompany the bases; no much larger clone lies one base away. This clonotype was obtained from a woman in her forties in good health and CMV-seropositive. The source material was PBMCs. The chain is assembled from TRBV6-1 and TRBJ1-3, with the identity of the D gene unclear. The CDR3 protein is CASIRSGNTIYF. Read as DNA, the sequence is TGTGCCAGCATCCGAAGCGGAAACACCATATATTTT.